Listed below are T cell receptor beta chains from one sample, sequenced in a study of cytomegalovirus exposure and HLA in healthy donors. Generated by immunoSEQ multiplex PCR, the TCRdb table keeps only in-frame clones and is missing some. In the table there are approximately 58,000 clones, just under 95% of which are singletons. Sequencing was carried out using PBMCs. The source of these receptors is a man aged 18 to 29 in good health and CMV-seronegative. Each CDR3 is given with its conserved first and last residue. A D gene is named only where the DNA matches it firmly. Only part of the rows carry a size: once, few, many, or a class if the clone is expanded.

j_call clone_size v_call d_call cdr3_length cdr3_nt cdr3_aa
TRBJ2-1 once TRBV21-1 - 11 TGTGCCAGCATCCATTACAATGAGCAGTTCTTC CASIHYNEQFF
TRBJ2-1 - TRBV5-1 TRBD2 16 TGCGCCAGCAGCGTTAGCGGGAGGGCCACAAACAATGAGCAGTTCTTC CASSVSGRATNNEQFF
TRBJ1-2 - TRBV19 TRBD1 15 TGTGCCAGTAGTGCTCGGGACAGGGGATTATATGGCTACACCTTC CASSARDRGLYGYTF
TRBJ1-5 few TRBV2 TRBD1 14 TGTGCCAGCAGTGGCGGACAGGCGAATCAGCCCCAGCATTTT CASSGGQANQPQHF
TRBJ1-1 - TRBV15 - 11 TGTGCCACCAGGGGAGAGTTTGAAGCTTTCTTT CATRGEFEAFF
TRBJ2-1 - TRBV9 TRBD2 13 TGTGCCAGCAGCGGGGCGGGAGTCGTTGAGCAGTTCTTC CASSGAGVVEQFF
TRBJ2-1 - TRBV5-4 - 13 TGTGCCAGCAGAGGAGCCGATCACAATGAGCAGTTCTTC CASRGADHNEQFF
TRBJ1-1 - TRBV2 - 12 TGTGCCAGCAGAGCGGACGGGCTAGGGGCTTTCTTT CASRADGLGAFF
TRBJ2-7 - TRBV18 - 14 TGTGCCAGCTCACCAGGACACTCCTCCTACGAGCAGTACTTC CASSPGHSSYEQYF
TRBJ2-7 many TRBV11-2 TRBD1 13 TGTGCCAGCAGCTCAACAGGGGCCTACGAGCAGTACTTC CASSSTGAYEQYF
TRBJ2-1 - TRBV5-1 TRBD2 15 TGCGCCAGCAGCTTACTCGCGGGAGGATACAATGAGCAGTTCTTC CASSLLAGGYNEQFF
TRBJ2-2 - TRBV5-8 - 17 TGTGCCAGCAGCTTGAACTTTTACGGCAGGGGCACCGGGGAGCTGTTTTTT CASSLNFYGRGTGELFF
TRBJ2-1 - TRBV11-2 - 13 TGTGCCAGCAGCCTCTCCACAGCGGAGGAGCAGTTCTTC CASSLSTAEEQFF
TRBJ2-7 - TRBV5-1 TRBD1 17 TGCGCCAGCAGCTTCAGAGGGGTCCGGGACAGGATCCGCGAGCAGTACTTC CASSFRGVRDRIREQYF
TRBJ2-3 - TRBV29-1 TRBD1 14 TGCAGCGTTGTCAGGGACAGGGGGTCGGATACGCAGTATTTT CSVVRDRGSDTQYF
TRBJ1-1 - TRBV7-2 - 13 TGTGCCAGCACCTCTACTCGTAACACTGAAGCTTTCTTT CASTSTRNTEAFF